This T cell receptor beta chain was sequenced during a study of technical replicates of blood from several donors (dated by TCRdb to about 2017). Concerning this clone: Its cognate antigen has yet to be identified. Base-call qualities are not available, and no considerably larger clone is one nucleotide away.

Reading from cysteine to phenylalanine, the CDR3 counts 14 amino acids. Only CDR3 DNA is held: 42 bases, read in frame from base 1. Relative to germline, V is 3 bases shorter and J is 1 base shorter, with 9 bases between their ends. As encoded in the germline V gene, CDR1 is MNHNS while CDR2 is SASEGT. The method was the immunoSEQ multiplex PCR assay. The clones in this table, taken by TCRdb from immuneACCESS, are in-frame only. Not every clone is retained; where verified, under half of the shortfall comes from an unresolved V gene, and the cause of the rest is unknown. The sample table shows 75,000 to 95,000 clones, and around 94% are seen once. Approximately 0.24% of the sample is taken by the ten largest.

Recombination connected TRBV6-1 to TRBJ1-1; the D segment cannot be called with confidence. This TCR was recovered from a human donor in good health. Sequenced input: T cells isolated from PBMCs. The CDR3 region: CASSDYSKNTEAFF. Here is the DNA: TGTGCCAGCAGTGATTACAGCAAGAACACTGAAGCTTTCTTT.